This record concerns one T cell receptor beta chain sequence. It has no known antigen specificity. There are no base qualities to consult, and no much larger clone falls within one base. The sample is drawn from a study of blood T cell repertoires in COVID-19 (dated by TCRdb to 2020 to 2022). Looking at the study overall: Collaborator samples came from the United States, Italy and Spain and covered acute and convalescent phases of COVID-19. The material from the prospective study consisted of cDNA or gDNA derived from T cells, B-cell-depleted T cells, or PBMCs. Subjects who had been exposed to COVID-19, were actively infected with it, or had recovered from it provided the deeply sampled blood TCRbeta repertoires that made up the dataset. The repertoires were made available in a free public database intended to serve as a resource for research on the immune response to SARS-CoV-2. Samples came from the ongoing ImmuneRACE study (first 160 participants) plus 1,254 subjects from 6 global collaborators. Sample metadata almost always included a de-identified subject ID, COVID-19 status, age in years and sex. HLA class I and class II types, where available, came from metadata supplied by the sample provider rather than from assay-based typing.

Each collaborating institution followed its own protocols to collect whole blood in K2EDTA tubes. For TCRbeta analysis, collaborators shipped samples as frozen whole blood, isolated PBMCs, or DNA extracted from either of those sample types. General study outcomes and caveats: The amount of clinical and demographic metadata varied by source and participant and was provided uncurated.

V is pruned by 2 bases and J by 6 bases, leaving 3 bases of the junction without a gene match. There are 14 amino acids in the CDR3, from cysteine to phenylalanine inclusive. CDR3 DNA is the only sequence kept; it has 42 bases, read in frame from the first base. Looking up the germline V gene yields CDR1 MNHNS and CDR2 SASEGT. TCRbeta CDR3 regions were amplified from genomic DNA by means of the immunoSEQ Assay, a bias-controlled multiplex PCR. The authors' analysis ran thus. Nucleated cell counts per sample were estimated from amplification of reference gene primers within the assay. To quantify the absolute abundance of each unique TCRbeta CDR3 rearrangement, sequence reads were collapsed and filtered. For each sample, productive Simpson clonality was calculated as the square root of Simpson's diversity index over productive rearrangements. The immuneACCESS repertoire file appears here via TCRdb, limited to in-frame rearrangements. These files lack a portion of the clones; in checked studies, under half of the deficit traces to unresolved V genes, and the cause of the others is not known. V, J and clone size were drawn from that table, and D and trimming were deduced from the DNA. Within this sample are around 86,000 clones, with around 84% of them counted one time only. Together, the top ten hold approximately 12% of the sample.

The V gene is TRBV6-1 and the J gene is TRBJ1-1, with TRBD1 matching 10 junction bases. The TCR originated in a human donor in a cohort sampled during active COVID-19. The sample was peripheral blood. The CDR3 reads CASSELGQGPEAFF. The base sequence is TGTGCCAGCAGTGAATTGGGACAGGGGCCTGAAGCTTTCTTT.